This TCR beta chain was observed in a study of CD8 T cells in ankylosing spondylitis. The germline gives CDR1 SGHRS, CDR2 YFSETQ. Trimming left V 2 bases short and J 8 bases short, with 11 bases between. The CDR3 runs to 13 residues. TCRdb reprocessed the 5' RACE reads with MiXCR, giving one entry per CDR3 protein. This table has around 450,000 distinct CDR3 sequences, roughly 26% appearing once. This clonotype was detected ten times or more. What it recognizes is unknown. Whole-study results and caveats: Blood of patients with ankylosing spondylitis appeared to be characterized by a TCR beta motif of seven or eight highly homologous variants. As reported, disease-linked clones showed significant enrichment in matched ankylosing spondylitis synovial fluid. Earlier literature documents some of the motif variants in reactive arthritis synovial fluid and blood.

This receptor was identified in a male donor with ankylosing spondylitis. The gene calls are TRBV5-1 and TRBJ1-5; the D is unclear. The material sequenced was blood, either unsorted or a sorted T cell fraction (not recorded which). The CDR3 DNA sequence: TGCGCCAGCAGCTTCGATGTTGGGGAGCCCCAGCATTTT. Translated, it gives CASSFDVGEPQHF.